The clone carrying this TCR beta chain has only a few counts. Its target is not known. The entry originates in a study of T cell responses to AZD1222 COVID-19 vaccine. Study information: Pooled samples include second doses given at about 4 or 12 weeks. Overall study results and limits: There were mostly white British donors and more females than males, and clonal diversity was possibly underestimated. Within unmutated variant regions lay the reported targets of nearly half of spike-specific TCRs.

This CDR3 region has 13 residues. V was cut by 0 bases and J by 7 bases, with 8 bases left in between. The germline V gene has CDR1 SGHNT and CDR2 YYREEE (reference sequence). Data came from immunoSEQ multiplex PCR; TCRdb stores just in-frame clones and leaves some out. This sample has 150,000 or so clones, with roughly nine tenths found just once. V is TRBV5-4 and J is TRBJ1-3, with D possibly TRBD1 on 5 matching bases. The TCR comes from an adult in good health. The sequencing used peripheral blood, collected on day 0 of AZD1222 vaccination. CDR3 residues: CASSLVGVNTIYF. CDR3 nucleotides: TGTGCCAGCAGCTTGGTAGGGGTCAACACCATATATTTT.